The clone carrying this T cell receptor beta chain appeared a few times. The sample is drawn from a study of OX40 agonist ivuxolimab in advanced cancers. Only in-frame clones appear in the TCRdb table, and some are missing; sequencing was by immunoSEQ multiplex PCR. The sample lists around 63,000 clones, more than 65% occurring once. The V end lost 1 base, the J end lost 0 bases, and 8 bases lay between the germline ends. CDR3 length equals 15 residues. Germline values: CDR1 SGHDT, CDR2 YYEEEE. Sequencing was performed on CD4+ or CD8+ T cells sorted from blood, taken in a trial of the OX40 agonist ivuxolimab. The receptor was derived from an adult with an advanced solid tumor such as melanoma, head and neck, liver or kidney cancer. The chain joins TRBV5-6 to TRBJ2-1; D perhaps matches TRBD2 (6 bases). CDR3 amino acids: CASSLYGSSYNEQFF. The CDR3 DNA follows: TGTGCCAGCAGCTTGTACGGGAGCTCCTACAATGAGCAGTTCTTC.